Sequencing of this TCR beta chain was carried out in a study of T cell responses to AZD1222 COVID-19 vaccine. Points from the study as a whole: Along spike, vaccine-associated CD4 TCRs were found throughout, with dominance at 160-218 and 743-854.

The CDR3 is made up of 17 amino acids. Comments on this clone: Its cognate antigen is unknown.

Some clones are missing from TCRdb's copy, which holds only in-frame ones; the method was immunoSEQ multiplex PCR. The table includes fewer than 90,000 clones, 86% detected once. This receptor was taken from an adult who received the AZD1222 COVID-19 vaccine. This sample comprised peripheral blood, obtained 28 days after the second AZD1222 dose. The chain recombines TRBV21-1 with TRBJ1-2; TRBD1, as called in the table, went unchecked against the DNA. TRBV21-1 is shown as a pseudogene. CDR3 region: CASSHGGTKSANYGYTF. The CDR3 DNA reads TGTGCCAGCAGTCATGGGGGCACCAAATCCGCTAACTATGGCTACACCTTC.